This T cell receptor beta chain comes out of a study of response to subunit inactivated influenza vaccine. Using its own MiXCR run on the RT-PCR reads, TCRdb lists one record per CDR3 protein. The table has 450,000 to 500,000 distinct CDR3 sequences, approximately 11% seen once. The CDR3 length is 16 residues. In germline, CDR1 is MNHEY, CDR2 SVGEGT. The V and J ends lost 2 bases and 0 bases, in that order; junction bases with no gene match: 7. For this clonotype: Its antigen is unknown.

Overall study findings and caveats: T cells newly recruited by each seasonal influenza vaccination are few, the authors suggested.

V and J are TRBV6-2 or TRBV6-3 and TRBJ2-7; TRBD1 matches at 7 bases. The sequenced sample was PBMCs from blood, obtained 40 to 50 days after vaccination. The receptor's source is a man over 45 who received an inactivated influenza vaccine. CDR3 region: CASSYPGRQGSYEQYF. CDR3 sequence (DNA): TGTGCCAGCAGTTACCCAGGGAGACAGGGCTCCTACGAGCAGTACTTC.